The subject of this entry is one T cell receptor beta chain. Its antigen is not known. The source of the sample is a study of shared clonotypes between healthy human individuals. General study findings and limits: Generation of non-shared clonotypes was less probable than generation of clonotypes shared by all four donors. The authors sampled blood alone, and tissue repertoires likely differ.

Data came from immunoSEQ multiplex PCR; TCRdb stores just in-frame clones and leaves some out. The sample lists over 2 million clones, 85% to 95% occurring once. This CDR3 contains 15 residues. Germline lookup yields CDR1 SGHTA and CDR2 FQGTGA. Trimming removed 8 bases from V and 6 bases from J, with 23 bases in between. Those who donated were healthy HIV-negative adults, with no recent acute infections or vaccinations reported. The sample was naive CD4+ T cells from PBMCs. Subset given: CD45RA+ positively selected. The J gene is TRBJ2-7, the V gene TRBV7-3; D might be TRBD1 (6 bases). The clonotype was recovered from a man aged 18 to 29 in good health. Some clones in this sample may be carry-over from other donors' samples. CDR3 sequence reads: CASARAGVDISEQYF. For the CDR3, the DNA is TGTGCCAGCGCTAGGGCAGGGGTTGATATTTCCGAGCAGTACTTC.